These 5 T cell receptor beta chains came from one sample sequenced in a study of Ad26.COV2.S vaccination and SARS-CoV-2 variants. The treatment: roughly 19 received Ad26.COV2.S at low or high dose, single or two shots; roughly five received placebo; per-sample allocation not given. On day 63 after the first injection, vaccine and placebo recipients gave samples. Only in-frame clones appear in the TCRdb table, and some are missing; sequencing was by immunoSEQ multiplex PCR. The sample has a few hundred thousand clones, 80% to 90% seen once. This sample comprised peripheral blood, obtained in a trial of Ad26.COV2.S vaccine versus placebo. Receptors originate from a person between 18 and 65 years old who received the Ad26.COV2.S COVID-19 vaccine or a placebo.

This clone was seen more than once but under ten times. The chain uses TRBV19 and TRBJ1-3; unclear D gene. CDR1 and CDR2 from the germline V gene are LNHDA and SQIVND (reference sequence). Trimming pared 5 bases from V and 8 bases from J, leaving 10 bases between. The CDR3 loop spans 12 amino acids. In DNA, the CDR3 is TGTGCCAGTAGTGGACGGGGTCACACCATATATTTT. This sequence encodes CASSGRGHTIYF.

This chain links TRBV29-1 with TRBJ2-2, with 7 bases lining up with TRBD1. Germline V CDR1 and CDR2: SQVTM, ANQGSEA. V gave up 5 bases and J gave up 7 bases; unmatched junction bases: 10. CDR3 size: 14 residues. CDR3 nucleotides: TGCAGCGTTTTCAGACAGGGTGTCGGCGGGGAGCTGTTTTTT. It is translated as CSVFRQGVGGELFF.

The chain uses TRBV7-8 and TRBJ1-6; D is uncertain. V lost 4 bases to trimming and J lost 13 bases, with 14 bases between them. Germline CDR1 and CDR2: SGHVS and FQNEAQ. The CDR3 is 13 amino acids. CDR3 bases: TGTGCCAGCAGCTCACAAGGCGGGTCTCCCCTCCACTTT. This codes for CASSSQGGSPLHF.

The gene calls are TRBV7-6 and TRBJ1-1; D ambiguous. Between the trimmed V and J ends, which lost 5 bases and 0 bases, there was a span of 7 bases. Germline V lookup: CDR1 SGHVS, CDR2 FNYEAQ. The CDR3 extends over 13 amino acids. CDR3 nucleotides: TGTGCCAGCAGCCCCGAAATGAACACTGAAGCTTTCTTT. Amino acids: CASSPEMNTEAFF.

The chain combines TRBV6-5 with TRBJ2-1; 8 nucleotides align to TRBD1. CDR1 MNHEY and CDR2 SVGAGI come from the germline V gene. This CDR3 comprises 13 residues. The V segment lost 6 bases and the J segment 8 bases; nucleotides outside the gene matches: 6. The CDR3 here is CASSPDRADEQFF. The CDR3 region has the DNA TGTGCCAGCAGCCCGGACAGGGCGGATGAGCAGTTCTTC.